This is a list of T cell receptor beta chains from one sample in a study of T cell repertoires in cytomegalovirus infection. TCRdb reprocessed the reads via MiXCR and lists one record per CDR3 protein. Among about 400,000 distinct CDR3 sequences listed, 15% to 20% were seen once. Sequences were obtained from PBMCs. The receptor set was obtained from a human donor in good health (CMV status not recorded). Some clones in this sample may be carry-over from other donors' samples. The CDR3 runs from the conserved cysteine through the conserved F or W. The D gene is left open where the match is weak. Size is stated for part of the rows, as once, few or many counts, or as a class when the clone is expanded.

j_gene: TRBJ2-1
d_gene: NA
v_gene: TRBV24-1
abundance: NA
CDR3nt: TGTGCCACCAGTGATTCTTTACCAGACTCCTACAATGAGCAGTTCTTC
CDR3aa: CATSDSLPDSYNEQFF

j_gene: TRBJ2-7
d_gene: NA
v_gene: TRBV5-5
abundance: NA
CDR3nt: TGTGCCAGCAGCTTGGGGGACACGAGCTCCTACGAGCAGTACTTC
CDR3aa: CASSLGDTSSYEQYF

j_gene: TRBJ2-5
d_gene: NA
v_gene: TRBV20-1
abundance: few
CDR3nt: TGCAGTGCTCCCAAAGGACAGATTCAAGAGACCCAGTACTTC
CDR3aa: CSAPKGQIQETQYF

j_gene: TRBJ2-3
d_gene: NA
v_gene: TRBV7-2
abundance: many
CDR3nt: TGTGCCAGCAGCTATGCCTCGCCCGGAGATACGCAGTATTTT
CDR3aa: CASSYASPGDTQYF

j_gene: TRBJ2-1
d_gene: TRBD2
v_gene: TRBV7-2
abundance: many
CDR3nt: TGTGCCAGCAGCTCCTCCCTAGCGGGAGGATGGGAGCAGTTCTTC
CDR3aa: CASSSSLAGGWEQFF

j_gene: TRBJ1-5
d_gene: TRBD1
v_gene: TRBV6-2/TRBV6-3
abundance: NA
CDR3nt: TGTGCCAGCAGTCGATCCGGGACAGGGATTCTGAATCAGCCCCAGCATTTT
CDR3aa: CASSRSGTGILNQPQHF

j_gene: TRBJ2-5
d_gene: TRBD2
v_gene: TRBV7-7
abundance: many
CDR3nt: TGTGCCAGCAGCTACCGGCGGGAGGAAGAGACCCAGTACTTC
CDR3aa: CASSYRREEETQYF

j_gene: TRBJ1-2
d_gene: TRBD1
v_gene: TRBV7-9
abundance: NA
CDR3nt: TGTGCCAGCAGCTTCTCGTCCGGGACAGGGGGGATCGGCTACACCTTC
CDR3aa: CASSFSSGTGGIGYTF

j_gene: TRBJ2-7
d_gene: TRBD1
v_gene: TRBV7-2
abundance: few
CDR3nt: TGTGCCAGCAGCTTTGGACAGGGGCGGTACTCCTACGAGCAGTACTTC
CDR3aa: CASSFGQGRYSYEQYF

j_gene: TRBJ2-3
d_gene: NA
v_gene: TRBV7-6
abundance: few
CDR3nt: TGTGCCAGCAGCTTACCAGAGCGATCAGAAGATACGCAGTATTTT
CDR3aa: CASSLPERSEDTQYF

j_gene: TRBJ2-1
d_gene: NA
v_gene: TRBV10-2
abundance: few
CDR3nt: TGCGCCAGCAGTGAATTTCTTGCTGGGCCGGACAATGAGCAGTTCTTC
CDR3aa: CASSEFLAGPDNEQFF

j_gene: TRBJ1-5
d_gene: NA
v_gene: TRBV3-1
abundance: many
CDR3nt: TGTGCCAGCAGTGCGGACGGCAGCCAGCCCCAGCATTTT
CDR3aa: CASSADGSQPQHF

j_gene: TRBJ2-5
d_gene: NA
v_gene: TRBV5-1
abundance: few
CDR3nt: TGCGCCAGCAGCTTGGTCATGGGGCGGGAGACCCAGTACTTC
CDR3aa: CASSLVMGRETQYF

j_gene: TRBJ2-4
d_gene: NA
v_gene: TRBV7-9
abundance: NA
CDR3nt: TGTGCCAGCAGCTTAAGGCGCTCAGGAAACATTCAGTACTTC
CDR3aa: CASSLRRSGNIQYF

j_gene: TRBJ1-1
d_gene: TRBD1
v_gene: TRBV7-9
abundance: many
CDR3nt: TGTGCCAGCAGCTGGGACAGGGTTCCGGCCACTGAAGCTTTCTTT
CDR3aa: CASSWDRVPATEAFF

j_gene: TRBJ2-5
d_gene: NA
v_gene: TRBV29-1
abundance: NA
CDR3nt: TGCAGCGTTGAACCATCAGGGGAAGAGACCCAGTACTTC
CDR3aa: CSVEPSGEETQYF

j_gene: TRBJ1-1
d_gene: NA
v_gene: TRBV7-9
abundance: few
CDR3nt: TGTGCCAGCACCGGACTCGGGGGGCGTACTGAAGCTTTCTTT
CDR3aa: CASTGLGGRTEAFF

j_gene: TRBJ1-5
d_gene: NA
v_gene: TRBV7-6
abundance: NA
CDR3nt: TGTGCCAGCAGCGAAACAGGGATGAATCAGCCCCAGCATTTT
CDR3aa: CASSETGMNQPQHF

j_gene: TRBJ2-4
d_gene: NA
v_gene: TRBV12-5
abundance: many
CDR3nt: TGTGCTAGTGGTTTGGTACAAGGAGCGGGCCAAAACATTCAGTACTTC
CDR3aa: CASGLVQGAGQNIQYF

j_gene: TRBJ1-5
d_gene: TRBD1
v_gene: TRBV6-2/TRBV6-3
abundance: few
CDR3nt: TGTGCCAGCGGGATTACAGGGGTAGTCTCGCCCCAGCATTTT
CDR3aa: CASGITGVVSPQHF